This T cell receptor beta chain was sequenced for a study of blood T cell repertoires in COVID-19. This CDR3 contains 14 residues. Trimming took off 1 base at V and 9 bases at J, with 13 bases between the two ends. Per the germline V gene, CDR1 is LNHNV and CDR2 is YYDKDF (reference sequence). Sequenced by immunoSEQ multiplex PCR; TCRdb stores in-frame clones only, minus some. The sample yields 290,000 or so clones, 85% seen once. The chain combines TRBV15 with TRBJ2-1; weak D call: TRBD2 (5 bases). The specimen sequenced was peripheral blood. The TCR comes from a man over 45 with active or convalescent COVID-19. The CDR3 reads CATSRGGLQVEQFF. The CDR3 region has the DNA TGTGCCACCAGCAGAGGCGGACTCCAGGTTGAGCAGTTCTTC. Combining the CDR3 with reference TRBV15 and TRBJ2-1 gives the whole variable domain DAMVIQNPRYQVTQFGKPVTLSCSQTLNHNVMYWYQQKSSQAPKLLFHYYDKDFNNEADTPDNFQSRRPNTSFCFLDIRSPGLGDTAMYLCATSRGGLQVEQFFGPGTRLTVL.